Below, 17 T cell receptor beta chains from the same sample are listed, as sequenced in a study of blood T cell repertoires in COVID-19. The assay was immunoSEQ multiplex PCR, and TCRdb's table has in-frame clones only and misses some. The sample holds about 74,000 clones; around 78% are singletons and the top ten take 15% to 19%. The sequencing input was peripheral blood. These receptors all come from a human donor in a cohort sampled during active COVID-19.

V usage is TRBV27 and J usage is TRBJ2-1; D may be TRBD1 (6 bases). Germline values: CDR1 MNHEY, CDR2 SMNVEV (reference sequence). There are 15 residues in the CDR3. Trimming removed 6 bases at V and 0 bases at J, with 12 bases between. The CDR3 here is CASSPGQSSYNEQFF. The CDR3 nucleotides are TGTGCCAGCAGCCCCGGACAGAGCTCCTACAATGAGCAGTTCTTC.

This chain uses TRBV6-1 with TRBJ1-2; maybe TRBD1 (6 bases). CDR1 is MNHNS, CDR2 SASEGT, per germline. The V gene lost 3 bases and the J gene lost 3 bases, with 8 bases spanning the gap. The CDR3 spans 13 residues. The DNA of the CDR3 is TGTGCCAGCAGTGAGACAGGTGACTATGGCTACACCTTC. The encoded protein is CASSETGDYGYTF.

The V and J genes are TRBV7-9 and TRBJ2-4; TRBD1 matches 11 bases. Trimming removed 5 bases from V and 8 bases from J; junction bases left unmatched: 5. This CDR3 has 14 residues. Germline V lookup: CDR1 SEHNR, CDR2 FQNEAQ (reference sequence). CDR3 protein: CASSLGTGGDIQYF. CDR3 sequence (DNA): TGTGCCAGCAGCCTGGGGACAGGGGGGGACATTCAGTACTTC.

The chain couples TRBV4-1 to TRBJ2-5; TRBD1 matches 8 bases. J was trimmed by 2 bases and V by 4 bases; bases with no gene match: 12. In germline, CDR1 is MGHRA, CDR2 YSYEKL. The CDR3 is 17 amino acids. This chain's CDR3 is CASSPPGQGPSQETQYF. The CDR3 DNA is TGCGCCAGCAGCCCACCCGGACAGGGACCCTCACAAGAGACCCAGTACTTC.

J is TRBJ2-2 and V is TRBV18, with 9 bases matching TRBD2. Looked up from germline, CDR1 is KGHSH and CDR2 is LQKENI. The CDR3 consists of 18 residues. V lost 3 bases to trimming and J lost 1 base; unmatched junction nucleotides: 9. The CDR3 region has the DNA TGTGCCAGCTCACCGGGACTAGCCTCCGGACGGAACACCGGGGAGCTGTTTTTT. Residues: CASSPGLASGRNTGELFF.

Regarding this clone: A read error may account for a junction end that differs from germline. V is TRBV14 and J is TRBJ2-3, with 7 bases aligning to TRBD2. The germline V gene has CDR1 SGHDN and CDR2 FVKESK. The CDR3 contains 15 residues. The CDR3 DNA reads TGTGCCAGCAGTCAAGACGGCGCGGGAGAAGATACGCAGTATTTT. The encoded protein is CASSQDGAGEDTQYF.

On this clone itself: Other DNA sequences in this sample translate to the same CDR3. The CDR3 sequence is CASSPTGSSYEQYF. The DNA for the CDR3 is TGTGCCAGCAGCCCCACAGGTAGCTCCTACGAGCAGTACTTC. The gene calls are TRBV7-6 and TRBJ2-7; D may be TRBD1 (5 bases). Germline assignment: CDR1 SGHVS and CDR2 FNYEAQ. CDR3 length: 14 residues. Between the trimmed V and J ends, which lost 5 bases and 0 bases, there was a span of 11 bases.

The chain employs TRBV18 and TRBJ1-5; D is unresolved. The CDR3 covers 19 residues. The V gene lost 4 bases and the J gene lost 0 bases, with 22 bases spanning the gap. Germline values: CDR1 KGHSH, CDR2 LQKENI. This CDR3 is CASSLLGIVGRDSNQPQHF. The CDR3 DNA follows: TGTGCCAGCTCACTACTGGGAATCGTTGGACGGGATAGCAATCAGCCCCAGCATTTT.

This chain uses TRBV5-1 with TRBJ2-7; 10 nucleotides match TRBD2. Looked up from germline, CDR1 is SGHRS and CDR2 is YFSETQ. The V segment lost 0 bases and the J segment 6 bases; nucleotides outside the gene matches: 9. This CDR3 comprises 16 residues. The CDR3 bases are TGCGCCAGCAGCTTGGCCCCAGCGGGAGGGCGGCGCGAGCAGTACTTC. It codes for CASSLAPAGGRREQYF.

This sequence joins TRBV28 and TRBJ1-4, with D unclear. CDR1 and CDR2 from the germline V gene are MDHEN and SYDVKM. The length of the CDR3 is 14 residues. V lost 3 bases and J lost 0, with 5 bases in between. CDR3 in DNA: TGTGCCAGCAGTTTCGGTGCAACTAATGAAAAACTGTTTTTT. Amino acids: CASSFGATNEKLFF.

This clone was seen once. The V and J genes are TRBV5-6 and TRBJ2-1; 11 bases are a match to TRBD1. Unmatched junction bases numbered 7, after V lost 2 bases and J lost 6 bases. The length of the CDR3 is 16 residues. Germline CDR1 is SGHDT and CDR2 is YYEEEE. CDR3: CASSFRGTGGGNEQFF. CDR3 coding DNA: TGTGCCAGCAGCTTCCGAGGGACAGGGGGAGGCAATGAGCAGTTCTTC.

This clone appeared a single time. V is TRBV5-1 and J is TRBJ1-2, with D perhaps matching TRBD1 (6 bases). The length of the CDR3 is 14 residues. Trimming left V 7 bases short and J 0 bases short, with 13 bases between. Looked up from germline, CDR1 is SGHRS and CDR2 is YFSETQ. CDR3: CASRQVGSNYGYTF. The CDR3 bases are TGCGCCAGCCGACAGGTCGGATCTAACTATGGCTACACCTTC.

The V gene is TRBV7-2, the J gene TRBJ2-3; D is possibly TRBD2 (5 bases). The CDR3 covers 18 residues. In germline, CDR1 is SGHTA, CDR2 FQGNSA. V was cut by 2 bases and J by 2 bases, with 20 bases left in between. DNA of the CDR3: TGTGCCAGCAGCTTAAGGGCCAAAGGCGGACTTTCCACAGATACGCAGTATTTT. Translating it yields CASSLRAKGGLSTDTQYF.

This clone was detected once. The chain is built from TRBV19 and TRBJ1-5, with D unresolved. Trimming took off 3 bases at V and 0 bases at J, with 12 bases between the two ends. This CDR3 contains 16 residues. Germline V gives CDR1 LNHDA, CDR2 SQIVND (reference sequence). CDR3 in DNA: TGTGCCAGTAGTATTAGAGAGGGAGATAGCAATCAGCCCCAGCATTTT. Encoded protein: CASSIREGDSNQPQHF.

The rearrangement uses TRBV28 and TRBJ1-2; D remains unclear. CDR3 length: 16 amino acids. V lost 7 bases and J 0 bases, leaving 18 bases between the germline ends. From germline, CDR1 is MDHEN and CDR2 SYDVKM. CDR3 DNA sequence: TGTGCCAGCAATTCTCCCGGACTTACAGCTAACTATGGCTACACCTTC. This translates into CASNSPGLTANYGYTF.

The rearrangement uses TRBV28 and TRBJ1-6, with D possibly matching TRBD1 (6 bases). Trimming cost V 2 bases and J 5 bases, with 10 bases left between them. The length of the CDR3 is 15 residues. The germline V gene has CDR1 MDHEN and CDR2 SYDVKM. In DNA, the CDR3 is TGTGCCAGCAGTTTAACCGGACAGCATAATTCACCCCTCCACTTT. This codes for CASSLTGQHNSPLHF.

The table lists this clone with a few counts. This chain connects TRBV4-2 to TRBJ2-1; 12 bases fit TRBD2. V shed 4 bases, J shed 0 bases, and the junction held 7 bases outside the gene matches. Germline CDR1 LGHNA, CDR2 YNFKEQ. This CDR3 is built from 18 residues. The DNA for the CDR3 is TGTGCCAGCAGCCTCTTGACTAGCGGGGGAAGCTCCTACAATGAGCAGTTCTTC. This gives the protein CASSLLTSGGSSYNEQFF.